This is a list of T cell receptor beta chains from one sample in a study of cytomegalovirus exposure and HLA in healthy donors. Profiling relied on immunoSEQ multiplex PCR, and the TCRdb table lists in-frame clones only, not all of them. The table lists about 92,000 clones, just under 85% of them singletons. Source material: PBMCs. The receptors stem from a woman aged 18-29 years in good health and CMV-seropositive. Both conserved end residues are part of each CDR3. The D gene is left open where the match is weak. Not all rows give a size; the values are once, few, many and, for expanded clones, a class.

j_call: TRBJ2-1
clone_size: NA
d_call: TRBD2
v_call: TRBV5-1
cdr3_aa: CASSFGTSGRTSSYNEQFF
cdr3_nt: TGCGCCAGCAGCTTCGGGACTAGCGGGAGGACGAGCTCCTACAATGAGCAGTTCTTC

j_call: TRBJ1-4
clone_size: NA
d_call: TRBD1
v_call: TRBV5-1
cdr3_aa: CASSLLPAGGNEKLFF
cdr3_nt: TGCGCCAGCAGCTTGCTCCCGGCAGGGGGTAATGAAAAACTGTTTTTT

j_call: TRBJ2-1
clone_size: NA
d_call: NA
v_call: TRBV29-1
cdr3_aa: CSVEAPYSEQFF
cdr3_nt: TGCAGCGTTGAAGCACCCTACAGTGAGCAGTTCTTC

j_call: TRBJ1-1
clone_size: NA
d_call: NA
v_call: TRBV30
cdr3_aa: CAWSVERWRGNTEAFF
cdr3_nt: TGTGCCTGGAGTGTAGAAAGGTGGAGAGGGAACACTGAAGCTTTCTTT

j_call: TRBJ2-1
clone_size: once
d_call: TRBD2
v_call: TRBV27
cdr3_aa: CASSVRLAGANNNEQFF
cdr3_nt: TGTGCCAGCAGTGTTCGACTAGCGGGAGCGAACAACAATGAGCAGTTCTTC

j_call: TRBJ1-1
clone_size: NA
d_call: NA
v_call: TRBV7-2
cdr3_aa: CASSPGGEAFF
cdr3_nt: TGTGCCAGCAGCCCCGGTGGTGAAGCTTTCTTT

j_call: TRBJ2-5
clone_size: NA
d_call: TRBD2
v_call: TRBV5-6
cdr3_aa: CASSFRLLAGGPGVETQYF
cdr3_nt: TGTGCCAGCAGCTTTCGGCTCCTAGCGGGGGGGCCGGGTGTCGAGACCCAGTACTTC

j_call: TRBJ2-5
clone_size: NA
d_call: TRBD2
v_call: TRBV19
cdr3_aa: CASKLAGDSSETQYF
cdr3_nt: TGTGCCAGTAAGCTGGCGGGGGATTCCTCAGAGACCCAGTACTTC

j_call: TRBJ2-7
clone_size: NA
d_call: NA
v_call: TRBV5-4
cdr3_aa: CASREDPRGMNYEQYF
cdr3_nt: TGTGCCAGCAGAGAGGATCCCAGGGGTATGAACTACGAGCAGTACTTC

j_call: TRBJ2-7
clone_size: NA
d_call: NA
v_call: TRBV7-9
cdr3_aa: CASKRHTAVSYEQYF
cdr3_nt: TGTGCCAGCAAACGACACACTGCCGTCTCCTACGAGCAGTACTTC

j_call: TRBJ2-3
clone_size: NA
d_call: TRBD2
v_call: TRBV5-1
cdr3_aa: CASSSRLAGVVDTQYF
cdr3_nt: TGCGCCAGCAGCTCTAGACTAGCGGGGGTGGTAGATACGCAGTATTTT

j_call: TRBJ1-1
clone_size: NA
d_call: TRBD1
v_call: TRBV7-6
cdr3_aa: CASSLWAQGTGGTEAFF
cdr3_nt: TGTGCCAGCAGCTTATGGGCCCAAGGGACAGGGGGCACTGAAGCTTTCTTT

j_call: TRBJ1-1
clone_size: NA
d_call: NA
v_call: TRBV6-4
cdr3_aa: CASQASPGFTEAFF
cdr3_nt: TGTGCCAGCCAGGCCTCTCCTGGGTTCACTGAAGCTTTCTTT

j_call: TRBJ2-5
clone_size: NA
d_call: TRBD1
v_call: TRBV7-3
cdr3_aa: CASSWTGGQETQYF
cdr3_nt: TGTGCCAGCAGCTGGACAGGTGGCCAAGAGACCCAGTACTTC

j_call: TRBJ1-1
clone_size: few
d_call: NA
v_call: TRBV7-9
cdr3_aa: CASSLGQGTTEAFF
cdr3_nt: TGTGCCAGCAGCTTAGGCCAGGGTACCACTGAAGCTTTCTTT

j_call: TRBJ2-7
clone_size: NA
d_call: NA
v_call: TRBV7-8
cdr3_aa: CASSPLPGAGEGYEQYF
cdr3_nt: TGTGCCAGCAGCCCCCTTCCAGGGGCAGGGGAAGGCTACGAGCAGTACTTC

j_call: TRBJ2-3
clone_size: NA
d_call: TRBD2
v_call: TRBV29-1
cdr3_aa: CSAGAGGRTDTQYF
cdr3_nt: TGCAGCGCAGGGGCGGGGGGGCGCACAGATACGCAGTATTTT

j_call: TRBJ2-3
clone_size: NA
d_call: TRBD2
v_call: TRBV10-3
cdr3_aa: CAIGTSVDTQYF
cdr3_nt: TGTGCCATCGGGACTAGTGTTGATACGCAGTATTTT

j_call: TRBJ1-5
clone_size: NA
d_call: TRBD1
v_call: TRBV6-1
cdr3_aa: CASSAHGTANQPQHF
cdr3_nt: TGTGCCAGCAGTGCCCACGGGACAGCAAATCAGCCCCAGCATTTT

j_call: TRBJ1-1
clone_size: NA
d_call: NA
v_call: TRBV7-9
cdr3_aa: CASSPAGYEAFF
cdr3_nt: TGTGCCAGCAGCCCCGCAGGGTATGAAGCTTTCTTT

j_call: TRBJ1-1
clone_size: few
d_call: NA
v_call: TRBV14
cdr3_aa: CASSQGPEAFF
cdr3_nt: TGTGCCAGCAGCCAAGGGCCTGAAGCTTTCTTT

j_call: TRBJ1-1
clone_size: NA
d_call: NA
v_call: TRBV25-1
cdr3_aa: CASSEMEANTEAFF
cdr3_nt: TGTGCCAGCAGTGAAATGGAGGCGAACACTGAAGCTTTCTTT

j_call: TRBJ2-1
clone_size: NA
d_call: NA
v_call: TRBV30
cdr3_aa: CAWSPGTSAEQFF
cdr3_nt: TGTGCCTGGAGCCCCGGGACTTCAGCTGAGCAGTTCTTC

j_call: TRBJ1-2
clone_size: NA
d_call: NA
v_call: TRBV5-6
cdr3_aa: CASSLDRVGGYTF
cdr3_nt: TGTGCCAGCAGCTTGGACAGGGTAGGGGGCTACACCTTC

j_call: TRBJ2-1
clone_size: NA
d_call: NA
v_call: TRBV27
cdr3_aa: CAIRRAGSGRNEQFF
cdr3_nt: TGTGCCATCCGTCGGGCAGGTTCGGGGAGAAATGAGCAGTTCTTC

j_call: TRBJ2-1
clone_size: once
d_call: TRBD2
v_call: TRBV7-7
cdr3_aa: CASSLLPGGSDNEQFF
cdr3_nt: TGTGCTAGCAGCTTACTCCCGGGGGGGAGCGACAATGAGCAGTTCTTC

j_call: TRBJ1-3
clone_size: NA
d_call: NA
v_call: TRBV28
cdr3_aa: CASSLQTGLGTIYF
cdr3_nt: TGTGCCAGCAGTCTACAAACAGGGCTTGGCACCATATATTTT

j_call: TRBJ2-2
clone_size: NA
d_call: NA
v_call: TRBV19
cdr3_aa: CAIGAESNTGELFF
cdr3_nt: TGTGCCATTGGAGCGGAGTCGAACACCGGGGAGCTGTTTTTT

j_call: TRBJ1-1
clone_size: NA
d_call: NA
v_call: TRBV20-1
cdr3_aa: CSAFTGTEAFF
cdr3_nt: TGCAGTGCTTTTACAGGTACTGAAGCTTTCTTT

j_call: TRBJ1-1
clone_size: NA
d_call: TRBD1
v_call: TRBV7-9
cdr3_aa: CASSHTGGKTEAFF
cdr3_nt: TGTGCCAGCAGCCATACAGGGGGCAAAACTGAAGCTTTCTTT

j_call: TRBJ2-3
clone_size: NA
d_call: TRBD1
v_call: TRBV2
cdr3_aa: CASRGQGGGTQYF
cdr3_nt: TGTGCCAGCAGGGGACAGGGAGGCGGTACGCAGTATTTT

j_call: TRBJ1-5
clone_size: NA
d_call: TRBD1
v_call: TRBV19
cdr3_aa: CATEDRSGQPQHF
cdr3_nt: TGTGCCACCGAGGACAGGTCTGGTCAGCCCCAGCATTTT

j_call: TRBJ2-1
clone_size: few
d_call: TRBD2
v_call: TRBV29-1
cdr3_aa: CSVDGTSGGGYNEQFF
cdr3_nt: TGCAGCGTAGACGGGACTAGCGGGGGGGGTTACAATGAGCAGTTCTTC

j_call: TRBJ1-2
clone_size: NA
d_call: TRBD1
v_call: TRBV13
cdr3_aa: CASSLGRTGTYGYTF
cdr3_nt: TGTGCCAGCAGCTTAGGGCGGACAGGAACCTATGGCTACACCTTC

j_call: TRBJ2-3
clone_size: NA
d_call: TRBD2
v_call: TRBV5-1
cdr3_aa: CASSPREEGTQYF
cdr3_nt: TGCGCCAGCAGCCCGCGGGAGGAGGGGACGCAGTATTTT

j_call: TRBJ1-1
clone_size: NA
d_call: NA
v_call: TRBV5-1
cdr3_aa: CASSFSGNTEAFF
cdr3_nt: TGCGCCAGCAGCTTCAGCGGGAACACTGAAGCTTTCTTT

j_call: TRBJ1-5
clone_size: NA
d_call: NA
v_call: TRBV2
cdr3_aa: CASSGGGAGNQPQHF
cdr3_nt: TGTGCCAGCAGCGGGGGGGGAGCGGGCAATCAGCCCCAGCATTTT

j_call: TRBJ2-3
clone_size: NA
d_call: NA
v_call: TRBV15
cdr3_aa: CATSRDTVETQYF
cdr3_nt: TGTGCCACCAGCAGAGATACCGTAGAAACGCAGTATTTT

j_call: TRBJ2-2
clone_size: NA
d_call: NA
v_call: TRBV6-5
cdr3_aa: CASSYRGSALFF
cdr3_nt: TGTGCCAGCAGTTATCGGGGGTCGGCGCTGTTTTTT

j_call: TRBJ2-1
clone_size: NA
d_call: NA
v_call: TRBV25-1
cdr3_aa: CASSPPASPHVSYNEQFF
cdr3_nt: TGTGCCAGCAGTCCTCCTGCCTCCCCACACGTATCCTACAATGAGCAGTTCTTC

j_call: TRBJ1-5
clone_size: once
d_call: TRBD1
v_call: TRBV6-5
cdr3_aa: CASRRDRSLDQPQHF
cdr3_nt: TGTGCCAGCAGAAGGGACAGGAGCCTCGATCAGCCCCAGCATTTT

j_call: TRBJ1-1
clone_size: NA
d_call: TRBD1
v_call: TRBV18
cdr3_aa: CASSMDRVAEAFF
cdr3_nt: TGTGCCAGCTCGATGGACAGGGTGGCTGAAGCTTTCTTT

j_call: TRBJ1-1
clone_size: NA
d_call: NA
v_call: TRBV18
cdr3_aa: CASRVGGNTEAFF
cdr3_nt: TGTGCCAGCCGAGTAGGGGGGAACACTGAAGCTTTCTTT

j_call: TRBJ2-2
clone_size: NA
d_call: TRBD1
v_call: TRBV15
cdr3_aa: CATSYSISTGESGELFF
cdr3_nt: TGTGCCACCAGCTACAGTATCTCGACAGGGGAGTCCGGGGAGCTGTTTTTT

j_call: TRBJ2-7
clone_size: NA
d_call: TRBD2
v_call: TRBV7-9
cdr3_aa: CASSPRGTSGIYEQYF
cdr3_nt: TGTGCCAGCAGCCCTAGAGGGACTAGCGGGATTTACGAGCAGTACTTC

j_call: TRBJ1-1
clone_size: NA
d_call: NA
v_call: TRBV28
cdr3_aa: CASSSGFWTEAFF
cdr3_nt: TGTGCCAGCAGTTCGGGGTTTTGGACTGAAGCTTTCTTT

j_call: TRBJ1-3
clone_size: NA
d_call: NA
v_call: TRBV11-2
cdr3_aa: CASSLYYRGNTIYF
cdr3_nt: TGTGCCAGCAGCTTATATTACAGAGGAAACACCATATATTTT

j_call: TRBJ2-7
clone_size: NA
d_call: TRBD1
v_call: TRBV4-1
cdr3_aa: CASSLEGTGGHYEQYF
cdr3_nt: TGCGCCAGCAGCCTAGAGGGGACAGGGGGTCACTACGAGCAGTACTTC

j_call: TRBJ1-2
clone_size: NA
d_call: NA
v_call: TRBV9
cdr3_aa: CASSVVTQAVAYGYTF
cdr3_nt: TGTGCCAGCAGCGTAGTTACCCAGGCCGTCGCCTATGGCTACACCTTC

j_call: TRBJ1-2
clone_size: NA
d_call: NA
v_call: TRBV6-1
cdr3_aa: CASSELRGFGYTF
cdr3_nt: TGTGCCAGCAGTGAACTTAGGGGCTTTGGCTACACCTTC

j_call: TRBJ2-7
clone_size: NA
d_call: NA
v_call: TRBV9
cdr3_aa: CASSVDRGGYEQYF
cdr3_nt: TGTGCCAGCAGCGTAGACAGGGGAGGCTACGAGCAGTACTTC

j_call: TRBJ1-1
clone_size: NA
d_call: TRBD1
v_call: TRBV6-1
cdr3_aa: CASRATGLGAEAFF
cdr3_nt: TGTGCCAGCAGAGCGACAGGGTTGGGTGCTGAAGCTTTCTTT

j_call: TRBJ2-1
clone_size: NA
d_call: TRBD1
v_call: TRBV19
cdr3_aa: CASSVDRAFLVYNEQFF
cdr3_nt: TGTGCCAGTAGTGTAGACAGGGCCTTCCTGGTCTACAATGAGCAGTTCTTC

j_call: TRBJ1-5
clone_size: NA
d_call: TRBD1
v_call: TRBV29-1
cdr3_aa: CSVSQGDRNQPQHF
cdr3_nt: TGCAGCGTTTCACAGGGGGATCGCAATCAGCCCCAGCATTTT

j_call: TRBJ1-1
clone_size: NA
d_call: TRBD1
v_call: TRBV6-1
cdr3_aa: CASRTGQGGPEAFF
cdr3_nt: TGTGCCAGCAGAACGGGACAGGGGGGTCCTGAAGCTTTCTTT

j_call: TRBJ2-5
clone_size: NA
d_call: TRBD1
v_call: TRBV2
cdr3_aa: CASSPDRVEETQYF
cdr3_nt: TGTGCCAGCAGTCCTGACAGGGTGGAAGAGACCCAGTACTTC

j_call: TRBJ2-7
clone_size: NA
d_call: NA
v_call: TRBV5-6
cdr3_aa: CASSLWASSYEQYF
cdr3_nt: TGTGCCAGCAGCTTGTGGGCCTCCTCCTACGAGCAGTACTTC